The rows below give T cell receptor beta chains drawn from one sample of a study of blood T cell repertoires in COVID-19. Clones were read by immunoSEQ multiplex PCR, and TCRdb kept only the in-frame ones, dropping some. This table has about 150,000 clones, approximately 80% appearing once. Sequenced material: peripheral blood. The receptors were sampled from a woman in her sixties or seventies with COVID-19, enrolled during active disease. The CDR3 runs from the conserved cysteine through the conserved F or W. A D gene is named only where the DNA matches it firmly. Size tells how often a clone was seen (once, few, many) or the class of an expanded clone, and some rows leave it out.

TRBD1 | few | TRBJ1-1 | TRBV5-1 | CASRFWDRRTEAFF | TGCGCCAGCAGATTCTGGGACAGGAGAACTGAAGCTTTCTTT
. | . | TRBJ2-3 | TRBV5-6 | CASSLGGRETDTQYF | TGTGCCAGCAGCTTGGGAGGCAGGGAAACAGATACGCAGTATTTT
. | . | TRBJ1-1 | TRBV4-1 | CASSHVGVNTEAFF | TGCGCCAGCAGCCACGTCGGAGTGAACACTGAAGCTTTCTTT
. | . | TRBJ1-2 | TRBV7-9 | CASSLDGRVTKAHYGYTF | TGTGCCAGCAGCTTAGACGGGCGGGTTACAAAGGCCCACTATGGCTACACCTTC
. | . | TRBJ1-1 | TRBV5-1 | CASTYRDRNTEAFF | TGCGCCAGCACTTACAGGGATAGGAACACTGAAGCTTTCTTT
. | few | TRBJ2-5 | TRBV2 | CASQGFGQETQYF | TGTGCCAGTCAGGGGTTTGGGCAAGAGACCCAGTACTTC
. | . | TRBJ2-5 | TRBV5-1 | CASSLTAGQETQYF | TGCGCCAGCAGCTTGACTGCAGGCCAAGAGACCCAGTACTTC
TRBD1 | . | TRBJ2-2 | TRBV19 | CASSPTGGSTGELFF | TGTGCCAGTAGCCCAACAGGGGGAAGCACCGGGGAGCTGTTTTTT
TRBD1 | . | TRBJ1-5 | TRBV7-8 | CASSISGQGQYQPQHF | TGTGCCAGCAGCATCTCGGGACAGGGGCAGTATCAGCCCCAGCATTTT
TRBD1 | . | TRBJ1-5 | TRBV5-1 | CASSLGQGGNQPQHF | TGCGCCAGCAGCTTGGGACAGGGGGGTAATCAGCCCCAGCATTTT
. | few | TRBJ1-1 | TRBV18 | CASSPAFNGINTEAFF | TGTGCCAGCTCACCTGCGTTTAACGGGATAAACACTGAAGCTTTCTTT
. | many | TRBJ1-1 | TRBV11-2 | CASSPLEGWGVGYTEAFF | TGTGCCAGCAGCCCCCTAGAGGGATGGGGGGTTGGGTACACTGAAGCTTTCTTT
TRBD1 | . | TRBJ1-4 | TRBV3-1/TRBV3-2 | CASSLRGGGEKLFF | TGTGCCAGCAGCCTCCGAGGGGGCGGCGAAAAACTGTTTTTT
TRBD1 | . | TRBJ1-2 | TRBV5-4 | CASSWGTGYDYGYTF | TGTGCCAGCAGCTGGGGGACAGGGTATGATTATGGCTACACCTTC
. | . | TRBJ2-1 | TRBV19 | CASSRILDSSYNEQFF | TGTGCCAGTAGTAGAATCTTGGACAGTTCCTACAATGAGCAGTTCTTC
. | . | TRBJ1-4 | TRBV5-1 | CASTVGSSRGGEKLFF | TGCGCCAGCACCGTTGGGTCTTCGCGGGGGGGTGAAAAACTGTTTTTT
TRBD1 | . | TRBJ2-2 | TRBV18 | CASSPTGGNTGELFF | TGTGCCAGCTCACCGACAGGGGGCAACACCGGGGAGCTGTTTTTT
. | once | TRBJ1-3 | TRBV9 | CASSPTAAGVRYSGNTIYF | TGTGCCAGCAGCCCAACCGCCGCAGGGGTCCGCTACTCTGGAAACACCATATATTTT
. | once | TRBJ2-1 | TRBV18 | CASSPLTVSSYNEQFF | TGTGCCAGCTCACCACTGACAGTTAGCTCCTACAATGAGCAGTTCTTC
TRBD2 | . | TRBJ2-2 | TRBV11-2 | CASRFSRGGMGTGELFF | TGTGCCAGCAGGTTTTCCCGGGGGGGAATGGGCACCGGGGAGCTGTTTTTT